The 12 T cell receptor beta chains below all came from one sample that was sequenced in a study of response to subunit inactivated influenza vaccine. MiXCR, applied by TCRdb to the RT-PCR reads, yields one record per CDR3 protein. This repertoire shows approximately 700,000 distinct CDR3 sequences, more than 11% found once; its top ten account for 5.5% to 7%. The material sequenced was PBMCs from blood, taken 14 days before vaccination. Receptor source: a man between 50 and 59 years old who received an inactivated influenza vaccine.

Here the CDR3 reads CSAPGIAGGGNEQFF. The CDR3 DNA reads TGCAGTGCCCCCGGTATAGCGGGAGGGGGGAATGAGCAGTTCTTC. The chain uses TRBV20-1 and TRBJ2-1, with 11 bases identical to TRBD2. CDR1 and CDR2 (germline): DFQATT, SNEGSKA (reference sequence). Trimming took 6 bases from V and 7 from J; bases not matched to a gene: 11. This CDR3 has 15 residues.

This clonotype was seen more than once but under ten times. V is TRBV6-2 or TRBV6-3 and J is TRBJ2-2; 7 bases fit TRBD1. The CDR3 sequence is 20 residues long. Trimming took 3 bases from V and 0 from J; bases not matched to a gene: 16. The germline gives CDR1 MNHEY, CDR2 SVGEGT. CDR3 in DNA: TGTGCCAGCAGTTATCGGTTAGGGGACAGCCGTCTCTCGAACACCGGGGAGCTGTTTTTT. Its protein product is CASSYRLGDSRLSNTGELFF.

The table lists this clonotype with many counts. V and J are TRBV28 and TRBJ1-4; D is uncertain. CDR3 length equals 16 residues. In germline, CDR1 is MDHEN, CDR2 SYDVKM. V lost 0 bases and J 2 bases, leaving 10 bases between the germline ends. The CDR3 nucleotides are TGTGCCAGCAGTTTATGGAAGAGCTCCACTAATGAAAAACTGTTTTTT. Its translation is CASSLWKSSTNEKLFF.

The J gene is TRBJ1-2, the V gene TRBV29-1; no reliable D call. CDR1 and CDR2 (germline): SQVTM, ANQGSEA. The CDR3 sequence is 12 residues long. Trimming shortened V by 2 bases and J by 7 bases, and 11 bases separated the two germline ends. Here the CDR3 DNA reads TGCAGCGTTGAACAGGCGGTCGGTGGCTACACCTTC. Encoded protein: CSVEQAVGGYTF.

This clonotype appeared a few times. V gene TRBV27 combines with J gene TRBJ1-5; 10 bases match TRBD1. This CDR3 region has 19 residues. The germline V gene has CDR1 MNHEY and CDR2 SMNVEV (reference sequence). Trimming took 2 bases from V and 0 from J; bases not matched to a gene: 10. CDR3 sequence (DNA): TGTGCCAGCAGTTTACCCCCGGGACAGGGGATTTATAGCAATCAGCCCCAGCATTTT. Amino acids: CASSLPPGQGIYSNQPQHF.

The rearrangement joins TRBV18 to TRBJ2-3, with D tentatively TRBD2 (5 bases). Germline assignment: CDR1 KGHSH and CDR2 LQKENI. This CDR3 has 17 residues. V was trimmed by 3 bases and J by 1 base, leaving 17 bases between them. CDR3 in DNA: TGTGCCAGCTCACCTCCCGCCGGACTTGCGGGCACAGATACGCAGTATTTT. Translated: CASSPPAGLAGTDTQYF.

The rearrangement links TRBV5-6 to TRBJ2-1; D may be TRBD2 (6 bases). The CDR3 is made up of 14 amino acids. Deletions cut 0 bases from V and 8 bases from J, with 12 bases between. The germline gives CDR1 SGHDT, CDR2 YYEEEE. Here the CDR3 DNA reads TGTGCCAGCAGCTTGGGCCTAGCGAGGTATGAGCAGTTCTTC. Protein: CASSLGLARYEQFF. Using reference TRBV5-6 and TRBJ2-1 for the parts outside the CDR3, the full variable domain is DAGVTQSPTHLIKTRGQQVTLRCSPKSGHDTVSWYQQALGQGPQFIFQYYEEEERQRGNFPDRFSGHQFPNYSSELNVNALLLGDSALYLCASSLGLARYEQFFGPGTRLTVL.

The rearrangement uses TRBV27 and TRBJ1-1, with no clear D. The CDR3 has 13 amino acids. The V end was cut by 0 bases, the J end by 7 bases, with 9 bases between. Germline assignment: CDR1 MNHEY and CDR2 SMNVEV (reference sequence). CDR3 in amino acids: CASSLSSKFEAFF. The CDR3 DNA follows: TGTGCCAGCAGTTTATCATCAAAATTTGAAGCTTTCTTT.

This clonotype appeared a few times. V is TRBV5-5 and J is TRBJ1-2; D call uncertain. Per germline, CDR1 SGHKS and CDR2 YYEKEE (reference sequence). CDR3 length: 13 amino acids. V shed 4 bases and J shed 4 bases, with 11 bases lying between them. The CDR3 protein is CASSADGGYGYTF. In nucleotides, the CDR3 is TGTGCCAGCAGCGCTGACGGTGGCTATGGCTACACCTTC.

This rearrangement joins TRBV27 to TRBJ2-7; 7 bases map to TRBD1. The germline gives CDR1 MNHEY, CDR2 SMNVEV (reference sequence). After removal of 5 bases from V and 2 bases from J, the junction contained 9 bases not matched to a gene. The CDR3 extends over 15 amino acids. For the CDR3, the DNA is TGTGCCAGCAGTCCGAGGACAGGTTTAACCTACGAGCAGTACTTC. The encoded protein is CASSPRTGLTYEQYF.

This clonotype was counted between two and nine times. The gene calls are TRBV5-1 and TRBJ1-5; D may be TRBD1 (6 bases). This CDR3 contains 13 residues. The germline gives CDR1 SGHRS, CDR2 YFSETQ. V was cut by 0 bases and J by 7 bases, with 8 bases left in between. CDR3 sequence (DNA): TGCGCCAGCAGCTTGGATACAGGGCAGCCCCAGCATTTT. It specifies CASSLDTGQPQHF.

This clonotype was recorded a few times. At one of its ends the junction is not consistent with the germline gene, which may arise from a read error. The rearrangement links TRBV7-9 to TRBJ1-1; 8 bases map to TRBD1. Germline CDR1 SEHNR, CDR2 FQNEAQ (reference sequence). The CDR3 totals 15 residues. CDR3 residues: CASSSPRTGNSEAFF. The CDR3 DNA sequence: TGTGCCAGCAGCTCACCCCGGACAGGGAACTCTGAAGCTTTCTTT.